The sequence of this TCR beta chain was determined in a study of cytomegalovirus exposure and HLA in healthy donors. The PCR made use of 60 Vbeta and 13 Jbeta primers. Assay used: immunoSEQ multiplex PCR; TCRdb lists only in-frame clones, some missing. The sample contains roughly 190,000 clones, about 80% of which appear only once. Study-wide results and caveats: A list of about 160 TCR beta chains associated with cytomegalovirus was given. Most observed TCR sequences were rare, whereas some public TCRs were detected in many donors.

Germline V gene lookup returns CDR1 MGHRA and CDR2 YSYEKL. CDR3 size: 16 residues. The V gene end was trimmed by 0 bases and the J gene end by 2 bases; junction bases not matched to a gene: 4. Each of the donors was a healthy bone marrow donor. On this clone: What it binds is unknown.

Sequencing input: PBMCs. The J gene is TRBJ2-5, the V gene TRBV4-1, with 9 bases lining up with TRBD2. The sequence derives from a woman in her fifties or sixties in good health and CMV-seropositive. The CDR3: CASSQDASGVQETQYF. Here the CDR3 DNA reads TGCGCCAGCAGCCAAGATGCTAGCGGGGTACAAGAGACCCAGTACTTC.